Detailed here is one T cell receptor (beta chain). Its specificity is not known. Some clones are missing from TCRdb's copy, which holds only in-frame ones; the method was immunoSEQ multiplex PCR. Of roughly 2 million clones listed, about 95% were seen once; the top ten hold roughly 0.13%. Trimming took 4 bases from V and 4 from J; bases not matched to a gene: 4. Germline V CDR1 and CDR2: SGDLS, YYNGEE. This CDR3 spans 15 amino acids. The data originate from a study of shared clonotypes between healthy human individuals. Whole-study findings and limits: Naive subsets usually exceeded memory subsets in estimated richness.

The TCR originated in a man aged 18 to 35 in good health. The chain has TRBV9 and TRBJ1-5, with 11 bases identical to TRBD1. The specimen was naive CD4+ T cells sorted from blood. As for subset: CD45RA+ positively selected. CDR3 DNA: TGTGCCAGCAGCAGAGGGACAGGGGGTAATCAGCCCCAGCATTTT. Residues: CASSRGTGGNQPQHF.